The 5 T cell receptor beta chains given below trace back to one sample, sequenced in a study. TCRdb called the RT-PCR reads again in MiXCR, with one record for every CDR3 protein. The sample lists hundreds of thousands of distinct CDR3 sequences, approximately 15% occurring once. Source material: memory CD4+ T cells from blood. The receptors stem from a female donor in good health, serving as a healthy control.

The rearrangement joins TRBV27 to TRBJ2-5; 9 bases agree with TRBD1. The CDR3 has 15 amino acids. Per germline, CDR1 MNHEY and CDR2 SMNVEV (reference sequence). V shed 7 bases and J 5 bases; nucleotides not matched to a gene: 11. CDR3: CASKFGQGTWETQYF. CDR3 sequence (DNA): TGTGCCAGCAAGTTCGGACAGGGGACGTGGGAGACCCAGTACTTC.

The CDR3 DNA reads TGCGCCAGCAGCTTGGTACAGTACACTGAAGCTTTCTTT. Translated, it gives CASSLVQYTEAFF. V and J are TRBV5-1 and TRBJ1-1; D ambiguous. Germline assignment: CDR1 SGHRS and CDR2 YFSETQ. Trimming pared 0 bases from V and 3 bases from J, leaving 6 bases between. The CDR3 runs to 13 residues.

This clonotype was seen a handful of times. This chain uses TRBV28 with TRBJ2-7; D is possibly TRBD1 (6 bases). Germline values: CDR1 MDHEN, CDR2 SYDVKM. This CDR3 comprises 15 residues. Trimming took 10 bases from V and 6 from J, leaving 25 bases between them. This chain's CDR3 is CATQSPGQGGFEQYF. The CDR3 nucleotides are TGTGCCACCCAGAGTCCGGGACAAGGCGGTTTCGAGCAGTACTTC.

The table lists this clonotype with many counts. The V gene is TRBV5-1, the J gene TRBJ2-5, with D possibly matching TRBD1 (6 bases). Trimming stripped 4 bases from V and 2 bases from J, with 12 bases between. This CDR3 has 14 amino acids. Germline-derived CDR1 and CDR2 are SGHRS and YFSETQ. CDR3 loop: CASSRIGQQETQYF. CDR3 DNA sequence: TGCGCCAGCAGCCGTATAGGACAGCAAGAGACCCAGTACTTC.

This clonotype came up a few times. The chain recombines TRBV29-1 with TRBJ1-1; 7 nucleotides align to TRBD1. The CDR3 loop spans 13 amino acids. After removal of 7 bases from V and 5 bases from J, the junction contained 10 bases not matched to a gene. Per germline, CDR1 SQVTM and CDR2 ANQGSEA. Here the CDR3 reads CSATPSTGTEAFF. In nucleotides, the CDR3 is TGCAGCGCCACGCCCTCGACAGGGACTGAAGCTTTCTTT.